A single sample is the source of the 30 T cell receptor beta chains below, sequenced in a study of shared clonotypes between healthy human individuals. Sequencing used immunoSEQ multiplex PCR; TCRdb keeps in-frame clones, though not all of them. The sample carries about 550,000 clones, just under 97% recorded once. Naive CD8 cells comprised CD45RO-negative, CCR7-positively selected cells, excluding terminally differentiated effector memory CD45RA+ cells. The sequencing input was naive CD8+ T cells sorted from blood. These receptors were taken from a woman in her 30s in good health.

This chain links TRBV19 with TRBJ1-4, with TRBD1 identical over 9 bases. Germline lookup yields CDR1 LNHDA and CDR2 SQIVND (reference sequence). Unmatched junction bases numbered 5, after V lost 5 bases and J lost 7 bases. The CDR3 is made up of 14 amino acids. This CDR3 is CASSGTGLGEKLFF. The CDR3 DNA reads TGTGCCAGTAGTGGGACAGGGTTGGGTGAAAAACTGTTTTTT.

In its sample, this clone was seen once. This sequence joins TRBV28 and TRBJ2-5, with D possibly called TRBD1 or TRBD2 (5 bases each). Matching the DNA end better, TRBJ2-7 makes the J call doubtful. Germline V gene sequence: CDR1 MDHEN, CDR2 SYDVKM. The CDR3 is 12 residues long. The CDR3 nucleotides are TGTGGTGTGGGGGACCATACCTACGAGCAGTACTTC. It is translated as CGVGDHTYEQYF.

This chain connects TRBV9 to TRBJ1-2; D may be TRBD1 (5 bases). V was cut by 2 bases and J by 0 bases, with 14 bases left in between. This CDR3 contains 16 residues. Per germline, CDR1 SGDLS and CDR2 YYNGEE. The CDR3 region has the DNA TGTGCCAGCAGCGTTAACCGCCAGGGAACTAACTATGGCTACACCTTC. Protein: CASSVNRQGTNYGYTF. Supplemented by reference TRBV9 and TRBJ1-2, the full variable domain reads DSGVTQTPKHLITATGQRVTLRCSPRSGDLSVYWYQQSLDQGLQFLIQYYNGEERAKGNILERFSAQQFPDLHSELNLSSLELGDSALYFCASSVNRQGTNYGYTFGSGTRLTVV.

The chain links TRBV25-1 to TRBJ1-2, with a possible D match to TRBD1 (6 bases). Germline V CDR1 and CDR2: MGHDK, SYGVNS. V was pared by 1 base and J by 7 bases, with 10 bases between. The CDR3 is 13 residues long. The CDR3 bases are TGTGCCAGCAGTGAATGGGACACGGGTGGCTACACCTTC. Amino acids: CASSEWDTGGYTF.

The chain carries TRBV27 and TRBJ2-2; 7 nucleotides match TRBD1. This CDR3 region has 16 residues. Germline CDR1 MNHEY, CDR2 SMNVEV (reference sequence). V shed 4 bases, J shed 3 bases, and the junction held 8 bases outside the gene matches. The CDR3 nucleotides read TGTGCCAGCAGTTACAGGGGCCTCGGAGACACCGGGGAGCTGTTTTTT. It codes for CASSYRGLGDTGELFF.

The chain has TRBV6-6 and TRBJ2-7, with D tentatively TRBD1 or TRBD2 (5 bases each). Germline CDR1 reads MNHNY; CDR2 reads SVGAGI (reference sequence). The CDR3 consists of 14 residues. V was pared by 4 bases and J by 5 bases, with 15 bases between. The CDR3 loop is CASSFRDAVHEQYF. CDR3 nucleotide sequence: TGTGCCAGCAGTTTCCGGGACGCAGTGCACGAGCAGTACTTC.

The rearrangement links TRBV27 to TRBJ2-7; TRBD1 is a possible D gene (5 bases). CDR1 MNHEY and CDR2 SMNVEV come from the germline V gene (reference sequence). Deletions cut 8 bases from V and 3 bases from J, with 17 bases between. CDR3 length equals 14 residues. CDR3 residues: CASGQFDNSYEQYF. The CDR3 nucleotides read TGTGCCAGCGGACAATTTGATAACAGCTACGAGCAGTACTTC.

For this clone: The sample contains more than one DNA sequence encoding this CDR3. The genes are TRBV4-1 and TRBJ2-7; no reliable D call. V was trimmed by 4 bases and J by 2 bases, leaving 12 bases between them. Germline V gene data show CDR1 as MGHRA and CDR2 as YSYEKL. The CDR3 length is 14 residues. CDR3 DNA sequence: TGCGCCAGCAGCCCCGGCACTTTAACCTACGAGCAGTACTTC. Its translation is CASSPGTLTYEQYF.

On this clone itself: Other DNA sequences in the same sample also yield this CDR3. The chain is built from TRBV28 and TRBJ2-1, with D possibly matching TRBD2 (5 bases). This CDR3 region has 12 residues. The germline V and J ends were trimmed by 2 bases and 8 bases, with 7 bases remaining between them. Germline V lookup: CDR1 MDHEN, CDR2 SYDVKM. The CDR3 is CASSLAGYEQFF. The CDR3 DNA reads TGTGCCAGCAGTTTAGCGGGTTATGAGCAGTTCTTC.

The genes are TRBV27 and TRBJ2-7; 8 bases are a match to TRBD1. Per germline, CDR1 MNHEY and CDR2 SMNVEV (reference sequence). The CDR3 length is 16 residues. The trim removed 5 bases at V and 3 bases at J, leaving 12 bases unmatched. Written as DNA, the CDR3 is TGTGCCAGCAGTCCACCCGGCGGGACAGGAGACTACGAGCAGTACTTC. This translates into CASSPPGGTGDYEQYF.

The V call is TRBV12-5, the J call TRBJ2-1; unclear D gene. Trimming cost V 3 bases and J 4 bases, with 13 bases left between them. Germline V gene data show CDR1 as LGHNT and CDR2 as FRNRAP. This CDR3 contains 15 residues. The chain's CDR3 is CASGFSLGQYNEQFF. The CDR3 nucleotides read TGTGCTAGTGGTTTCAGCCTAGGTCAGTACAATGAGCAGTTCTTC.

The V and J genes are TRBV7-9 and TRBJ1-5, with D unresolved. The CDR3 is 12 residues long. Trimming stripped 5 bases from V and 4 bases from J, with 6 bases between. Germline CDR1 is SEHNR and CDR2 is FQNEAQ (reference sequence). CDR3: CASSVSNQPQHF. Here the CDR3 DNA reads TGTGCCAGCAGCGTAAGTAATCAGCCCCAGCATTTT.

The chain recombines TRBV28 with TRBJ2-1; no clear D gene. CDR1 is MDHEN and CDR2 is SYDVKM in the germline V gene. Trimming cost V 6 bases and J 0 bases, with 9 bases left between them. The CDR3 runs 14 residues. The CDR3 region has the DNA TGTGCCAGCAGGCCCCGGAGCTCCTACAATGAGCAGTTCTTC. Protein: CASRPRSSYNEQFF.

V usage is TRBV25-1 and J usage is TRBJ2-5, with a tentative D call TRBD2 (7 bases). V was trimmed by 6 bases and J by 3 bases, leaving 23 bases between them. Per germline, CDR1 MGHDK and CDR2 SYGVNS. This CDR3 contains 17 residues. CDR3 DNA sequence: TGTGCCAGCAGGGGGGGGGAGGGACAAAGGTTGGAAGAGACCCAGTACTTC. It encodes CASRGGEGQRLEETQYF.

This sequence joins TRBV19 and TRBJ1-1; 12 bases line up with TRBD1. With V trimmed by 7 bases and J by 3 bases, 9 bases remained unmatched. Per the germline V gene, CDR1 is LNHDA and CDR2 is SQIVND (reference sequence). The CDR3 has 16 amino acids. The CDR3 region has the DNA TGTGCCAGTACCCTCGGGACAGGGGGCAGAGACACTGAAGCTTTCTTT. The encoded protein is CASTLGTGGRDTEAFF.

The chain couples TRBV2 to TRBJ1-1; 8 nucleotides match TRBD1. Germline values: CDR1 SNHLY, CDR2 FYNNEI. CDR3 length: 16 amino acids. Trimming at V came to 5 bases and at J to 4 bases, leaving 12 bases not matched to a gene. CDR3 amino acids: CASSNRDRTGGTEAFF. CDR3 in DNA: TGTGCCAGCAGTAACCGGGACAGGACTGGAGGCACTGAAGCTTTCTTT.

The rearrangement joins TRBV7-9 to TRBJ2-7; TRBD2 matches 12 bases. This CDR3 contains 16 residues. In germline, CDR1 is SEHNR, CDR2 FQNEAQ (reference sequence). Losses at the gene ends were 5 bases for V and 5 bases for J; bases not matched to a gene: 10. The CDR3 region is CASSLPPGLAGNEQYF. In nucleotides, the CDR3 is TGTGCCAGCAGCCTACCTCCGGGACTAGCGGGCAACGAGCAGTACTTC. The whole variable domain, filled in from reference TRBV7-9 and TRBJ2-7, reads DTGVSQNPRHKITKRGQNVTFRCDPISEHNRLYWYRQTLGQGPEFLTYFQNEAQLEKSRLLSDRFSAERPKGSFSTLEIQRTEQGDSAMYLCASSLPPGLAGNEQYFGPGTRLTVT.

V gene TRBV15 combines with J gene TRBJ1-5; perhaps TRBD1 as D (5 bases). From germline, CDR1 is LNHNV and CDR2 YYDKDF (reference sequence). This CDR3 is built from 14 residues. With 4 bases removed from V and 6 bases from J, the gap between germline ends came to 13 bases. As DNA, the CDR3 is TGTGCCACCAGCAAATCAAGGGACGCTCAGCCCCAGCATTTT. It specifies CATSKSRDAQPQHF. Filled out from reference TRBV15 and TRBJ1-5, the complete variable domain reads DAMVIQNPRYQVTQFGKPVTLSCSQTLNHNVMYWYQQKSSQAPKLLFHYYDKDFNNEADTPDNFQSRRPNTSFCFLDIRSPGLGDTAMYLCATSKSRDAQPQHFGDGTRLSIL.

V gene TRBV20-1 combines with J gene TRBJ2-1; a weak D match, TRBD1 (7 bases). V lost 4 bases and J lost 14, with 12 bases in between. Germline CDR1 is DFQATT and CDR2 is SNEGSKA (reference sequence). The CDR3 has 10 residues. The CDR3 is CSATTGEEFF. The CDR3 bases are TGCAGTGCTACTACAGGGGAGGAGTTCTTC.

The chain uses TRBV4-1 and TRBJ2-1; D ambiguous. CDR3 length: 14 residues. V dropped 3 bases and J dropped 5 bases, with 11 bases sitting between them. Germline CDR1 reads MGHRA; CDR2 reads YSYEKL. CDR3 coding DNA: TGCGCCAGCAGCCATCCTCAGGAAAACAATGAGCAGTTCTTC. It codes for CASSHPQENNEQFF.

There are a few counts of this clone. This sequence joins TRBV7-9 and TRBJ1-1; D ambiguous. The V end lost 5 bases, the J end lost 2 bases, and 18 bases lay between the germline ends. The germline V gene has CDR1 SEHNR and CDR2 FQNEAQ (reference sequence). The CDR3 covers 16 residues. CDR3: CASSKTLQTKNTEAFF. For the CDR3, the DNA is TGTGCCAGCAGCAAGACCCTACAAACGAAAAACACTGAAGCTTTCTTT.

This chain links TRBV27 with TRBJ1-1; possible D gene TRBD1, 5 bases. In germline, CDR1 is MNHEY, CDR2 SMNVEV (reference sequence). Trimming took off 7 bases at V and 0 bases at J, with 18 bases between the two ends. The CDR3 extends over 16 amino acids. The DNA of the CDR3 is TGTGCCAGCAATGTTGGGCCAGGGTCATTGAACACTGAAGCTTTCTTT. Its translation is CASNVGPGSLNTEAFF.

J is TRBJ1-5 and V is TRBV28; the D is unclear. Looked up from germline, CDR1 is MDHEN and CDR2 is SYDVKM. The V end lost 3 bases, the J end lost 6 bases, and 15 bases lay between the germline ends. The CDR3 is 15 residues long. DNA for the CDR3: TGTGCCAGCAGTTTCTCTCCCCGGGCGAGTCAGCCCCAGCATTTT. This sequence encodes CASSFSPRASQPQHF.

This chain joins TRBV28 and TRBJ2-3; 9 bases agree with TRBD2. Germline V gene lookup returns CDR1 MDHEN and CDR2 SYDVKM. Trimming took 6 bases from V and 2 from J; bases not matched to a gene: 15. The CDR3 has 18 amino acids. The CDR3 DNA follows: TGTGCCAGCAGCCGACTAGCGGCAAATTACCCTTACACAGATACGCAGTATTTT. Its translation: CASSRLAANYPYTDTQYF.

The gene calls are TRBV28 and TRBJ2-3, with D perhaps TRBD1 (6 bases). The length of the CDR3 is 14 residues. V lost 3 bases and J lost 2, with 9 bases in between. Germline CDR1 MDHEN, CDR2 SYDVKM. This CDR3 reads CASSFRGDTDTQYF. The CDR3 bases are TGTGCCAGCAGTTTCAGGGGAGACACAGATACGCAGTATTTT.

This clone occurred once. The CDR3 reads CASTGPSGEQFF. DNA for the CDR3: TGCGCCAGTACCGGACCCTCCGGCGAGCAGTTCTTC. The chain carries TRBV10-1 and TRBJ2-1, with no clear D. Trimming stripped 9 bases from V and 10 bases from J, with 16 bases between. CDR1 is WNHNN, CDR2 SYGVQD, per germline (reference sequence). CDR3 length: 12 residues.

V usage is TRBV10-3 and J usage is TRBJ2-6; D gene uncertain. The CDR3 runs 17 residues. Germline V lookup: CDR1 ENHRY, CDR2 SYGVKD. V was cut by 3 bases and J by 2 bases, with 14 bases left in between. CDR3: CAISDPPISPGANVLTF. In DNA, the CDR3 is TGTGCCATCAGTGACCCCCCGATAAGCCCTGGGGCCAACGTCCTGACTTTC.

J is TRBJ2-3 and V is TRBV28; the D is unclear. V gave up 6 bases and J gave up 5 bases, with 9 bases separating them. Germline V CDR1 and CDR2: MDHEN, SYDVKM. There are 12 residues in the CDR3. This CDR3 is CASSDYGDTQYF. The CDR3 DNA follows: TGTGCCAGCAGCGATTATGGAGATACGCAGTATTTT.

V gene TRBV7-9 combines with J gene TRBJ2-1; 8 bases align to TRBD2. Looked up from germline, CDR1 is SEHNR and CDR2 is FQNEAQ (reference sequence). The CDR3 has 17 amino acids. Germline trimming cut 5 bases from V and 0 bases from J; bases unmatched to any gene: 9. The CDR3: CASSVTSGGSSYNEQFF. Written as DNA, the CDR3 is TGTGCCAGCAGCGTAACCAGCGGGGGCAGCTCCTACAATGAGCAGTTCTTC.

V is TRBV7-9 and J is TRBJ1-2; no definite D call. V was pared by 7 bases and J by 4 bases, with 22 bases between. Per the germline V gene, CDR1 is SEHNR and CDR2 is FQNEAQ (reference sequence). The CDR3 has 16 residues. CDR3 in DNA: TGTGCCAGCACTGGGCGGGATGCAAAAGCCGTCTATGGCTACACCTTC. It translates to CASTGRDAKAVYGYTF.